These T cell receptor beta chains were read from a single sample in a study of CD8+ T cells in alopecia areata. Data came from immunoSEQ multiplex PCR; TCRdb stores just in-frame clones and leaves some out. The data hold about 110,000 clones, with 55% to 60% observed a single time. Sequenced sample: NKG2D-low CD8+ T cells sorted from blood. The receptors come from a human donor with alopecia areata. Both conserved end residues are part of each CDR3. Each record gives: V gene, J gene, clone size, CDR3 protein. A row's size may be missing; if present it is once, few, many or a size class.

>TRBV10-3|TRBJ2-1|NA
CAIGDSGNEQFF
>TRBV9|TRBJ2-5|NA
CASSETGFGETQYF
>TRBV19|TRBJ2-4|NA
CAGSKGSGSMDF
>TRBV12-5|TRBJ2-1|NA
CAHASGSMDEQFF
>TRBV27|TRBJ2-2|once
CASKKRDRGRGELFF
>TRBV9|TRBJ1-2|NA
CASSPHRGGYGYTF
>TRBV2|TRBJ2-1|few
CASKKNRPEQFF
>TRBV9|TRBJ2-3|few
CASSPAGAADTQYF
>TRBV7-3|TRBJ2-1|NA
CASSLAGGTYNEQFF
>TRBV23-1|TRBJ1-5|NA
CASSWAGAPYSNQPQHF
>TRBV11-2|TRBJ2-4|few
CASSLNGFGGPAKNIQYF
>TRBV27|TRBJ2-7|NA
CASSSFGLGRTYEQYF
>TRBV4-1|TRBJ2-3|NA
CASSQGGNTDTQYF
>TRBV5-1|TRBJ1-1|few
CASSYHRGVNTEAFF
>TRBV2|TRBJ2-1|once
CASSESGGSSYNEQFF
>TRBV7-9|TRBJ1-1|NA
CASSLAGQGRTEAFF
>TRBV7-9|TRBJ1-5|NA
CASSWDRGQPQHF
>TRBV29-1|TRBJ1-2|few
CSAGQFYGYTF
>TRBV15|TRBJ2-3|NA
CATSGQESDTQYF
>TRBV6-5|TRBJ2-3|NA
CASSPQTGSTDTQYF
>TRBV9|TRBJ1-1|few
CASTAAEAFF
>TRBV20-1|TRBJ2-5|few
CSASEGDQYF
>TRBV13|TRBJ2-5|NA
CASSSGLAETQYF
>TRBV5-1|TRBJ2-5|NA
CASNPPGQPQETQYF
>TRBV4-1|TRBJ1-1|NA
CASSQALRTEAFF
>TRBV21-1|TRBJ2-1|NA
CASSPDRGGNEQFF
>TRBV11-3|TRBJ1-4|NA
CASSLAPGRRGEKLFF
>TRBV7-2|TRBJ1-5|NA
CASSLTRVRQPQHF
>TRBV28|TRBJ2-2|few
CASRWEGGTGELFF
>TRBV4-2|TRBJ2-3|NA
CASSQDSSGRDTQYF
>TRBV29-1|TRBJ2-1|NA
CSVVQQGGNEQFF
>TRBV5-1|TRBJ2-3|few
CASSLAGTSTDTQYF
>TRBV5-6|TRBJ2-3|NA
CASSLGTATQYF
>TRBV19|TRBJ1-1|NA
CASSPFGPYTEAFF
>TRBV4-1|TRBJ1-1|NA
CASSQDGDRAFF
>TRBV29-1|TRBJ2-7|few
CSVKSAGNLYEQYF
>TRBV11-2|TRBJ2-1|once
CASSLTPPTAYNEQFF
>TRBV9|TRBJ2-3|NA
CASSAGTGAADTQYF
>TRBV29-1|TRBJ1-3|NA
CSVEIWDSGNTIYF
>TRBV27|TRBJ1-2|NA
CASSLSKGYGYTF
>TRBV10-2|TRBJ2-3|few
CASGESVDWAQYF
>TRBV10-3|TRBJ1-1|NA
CAISDGRGGTEAFF
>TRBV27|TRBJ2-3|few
CASSLREQRDTQYF
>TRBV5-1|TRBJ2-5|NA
CASSLVGGKAETQYF
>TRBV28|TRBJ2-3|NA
CASSFVKTKGTDTQYF
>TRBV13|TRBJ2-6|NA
CASSFEGSGANVLTF
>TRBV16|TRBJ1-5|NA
CASSQFGPQHF
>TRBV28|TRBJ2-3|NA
CASDRRGRTSTDTQYF
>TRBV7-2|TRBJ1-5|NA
CASRDQFTDQPQHF